This is a list of T cell receptor beta chains from one sample in a study of T cells in Graves' hyperthyroidism and ophthalmopathy. MiXCR was run by TCRdb on the multiplex PCR reads, yielding one entry per CDR3 protein. The top ten hold 7% to 9% of the sample, which has nearly 600,000 distinct CDR3 sequences, around 14% seen once. The sample consisted of blood. These receptors were obtained from a woman aged 18-30 years with Graves' ophthalmopathy. Both conserved end residues are part of each CDR3. D genes are given only for firm matches. Clone size is not always given. Where it is, it says once, few, many or a class for expanded clones.

d_call,clone_size,j_call,v_call,cdr3_nt,cdr3_aa
TRBD2,few,TRBJ2-1,TRBV27,TGTGCCAGCAGTCCCCGAGGGGGTTGGGGACTAGCGGGAGGGTATTCCTACAATGAGCAGTTCTTC,CASSPRGGWGLAGGYSYNEQFF
-,few,TRBJ2-1,TRBV9,TGTGCCAGCAGCGTTCGCCCTAGCGACAGCTCCTACAATGAGCAGTTCTTC,CASSVRPSDSSYNEQFF
TRBD2,many,TRBJ2-1,TRBV5-1,TGCGCCAGCAGCTTGGTGGGAGCGGGAGAAACTAACAATGAGCAGTTCTTC,CASSLVGAGETNNEQFF
TRBD1,-,TRBJ2-3,TRBV19,TGTGCCAGTAGAGATATAAGGGGGCTCCTCACAGATACGCAGTATTTT,CASRDIRGLLTDTQYF
-,many,TRBJ2-2,TRBV28,TGTGCCAGTACGTCAACAACGACACTCTGGTCCGGGGAGCTGTTTTTT,CASTSTTTLWSGELFF
-,many,TRBJ2-1,TRBV18,TGTGCCAGCTCCCCGGCCCCAGCGTCCTACAATGAGCAGTTCTTC,CASSPAPASYNEQFF
-,-,TRBJ2-2,TRBV4-1,TGCGCCAGCAGGACCGGGACGGATCACACCGGGGAGCTGTTTTTT,CASRTGTDHTGELFF
-,many,TRBJ1-6,TRBV7-3,TGTGCCAGCAGCTTAACGGGCAGCTCTAACTCACCCCTCCACTTT,CASSLTGSSNSPLHF
TRBD2,many,TRBJ2-1,TRBV6-1,TGTGCCAGCAGCCGGGGACTAGCGGGAGCTACCTCCTACAATGAGCAGTTCTTC,CASSRGLAGATSYNEQFF
-,many,TRBJ2-4,TRBV7-6,TGTGCCAGCAGCGGTAACAGAGGAAACATTCAGTACTTC,CASSGNRGNIQYF
-,many,TRBJ2-1,TRBV24-1,TGTGCCACCAGTGGGTGGGAGTCTACCCACAATGAGCAGTTCTTC,CATSGWESTHNEQFF
-,many,TRBJ2-7,TRBV9,TGTGCCAGCAGCGTAGTGGGGGCGCCAGGCTACGAGCAGTACTTC,CASSVVGAPGYEQYF
-,-,TRBJ2-7,TRBV10-3,TGTGCCATCAGGCCGGACAAAAGCTCCTACGAGCAGTACTTC,CAIRPDKSSYEQYF
-,many,TRBJ1-2,TRBV19,TGTGCCAGTAGCCCCTGGACGTTGGAGGGCTACACCTTC,CASSPWTLEGYTF
-,many,TRBJ1-1,TRBV29-1,TGCAGCGTTGTCGCGGGCCAGGTAGCTTTCTTT,CSVVAGQVAFF
-,many,TRBJ2-5,TRBV28,TGTGCCAGCGCAACCCCCGAGACCCAGTACTTC,CASATPETQYF